This T cell receptor beta chain was captured in a study of shared clonotypes between healthy human individuals. Germline assignment: CDR1 SGHRS and CDR2 YFSETQ. This CDR3 has 15 amino acids. Losses at the gene ends were 1 base for V and 7 bases for J; bases not matched to a gene: 6. The study, taken as a whole, reports: Only blood samples were collected, and tissue repertoires likely differ.

The study ran the assay at deep level. Measured with immunoSEQ multiplex PCR; TCRdb has only the in-frame clones, and not every one. The table includes 2.3 million or so clones, roughly 93% detected once. A remark on this clone: The antigen is not known. Additional DNA sequences in this sample encode the identical CDR3.

This sequence was found in a man aged 18 to 29 in good health. Some clones in this sample may be carry-over from other donors' samples. This chain uses TRBV5-1 with TRBJ2-1, with TRBD2 matching 9 bases. The sample comprised naive CD4+ T cells from PBMCs. The subset is: CD45RA+ positively selected. The CDR3 sequence: CASSLLLAGVNEQFF. The CDR3 nucleotides read TGCGCCAGCAGCTTGTTATTAGCGGGAGTAAATGAGCAGTTCTTC. Filled out from reference TRBV5-1 and TRBJ2-1, the complete variable domain reads KAGVTQTPRYLIKTRGQQVTLSCSPISGHRSVSWYQQTPGQGLQFLFEYFSETQRNKGNFPGRFSGRQFSNSRSEMNVSTLELGDSALYLCASSLLLAGVNEQFFGPGTRLTVL.